This T cell receptor (beta chain) was observed in a study of T-cell memory formation after mild COVID-19. Concerning this clonotype itself: What it binds is not known.

CDR1 is SEHNR, CDR2 FQNEAQ, per germline (reference sequence). This CDR3 has 15 amino acids. The V gene end was trimmed by 2 bases and the J gene end by 5 bases; junction bases not matched to a gene: 6. Whole-study findings and limits: Whereas later expanders leaned CD4+, clones contracting day 15 to 85 showed a balanced CD4/CD8 makeup. Contracting CD4+ clones lay largely in CM and EM, with CD8+ ones residing in EMRA.

TCRdb re-analysed the 5' RACE reads in MiXCR, keeping a single row per CDR3 protein. The table has 550,000 to 700,000 distinct CDR3 sequences, 17% seen once. The source of this sequence is an adult woman who had mild COVID-19 (a few samples of this study predate the infection). Cell type and time point are not known. Sequencing input: PBMCs or a T cell subset sorted from them (not recorded which). The chain couples TRBV7-9 to TRBJ1-5; TRBD1 aligns across 7 bases. CDR3 DNA sequence: TGTGCCAGCAGCTTATCAGGACAGGTCCATCAGCCCCAGCATTTT. This codes for CASSLSGQVHQPQHF. The variable domain in full, completed from reference TRBV7-9 and TRBJ1-5, reads DTGVSQNPRHKITKRGQNVTFRCDPISEHNRLYWYRQTLGQGPEFLTYFQNEAQLEKSRLLSDRFSAERPKGSFSTLEIQRTEQGDSAMYLCASSLSGQVHQPQHFGDGTRLSIL.